This T cell receptor (beta chain) originates from a study of cytomegalovirus exposure and HLA in healthy donors. TCRdb's copy holds only in-frame clones and misses some; the assay was immunoSEQ multiplex PCR. Among about 120,000 clones listed, roughly 90% were seen once. The CDR3 runs to 15 residues. The ends were cut back, 5 bases at V and 0 bases at J, with 14 bases in the middle. From germline, CDR1 is SGHTA and CDR2 FQGNSA. Study-wide results and limits: Across donors, most TCRs were seen rarely, yet some public ones were widespread.

As concerns this clone: Its specificity is unknown.

The chain links TRBV7-2 to TRBJ2-7; D perhaps matches TRBD2 (6 bases). Sequenced: PBMCs. The receptor's source is a woman between 18 and 29 years old in good health and CMV-seropositive. The CDR3 region is CASSDTSLSSYEQYF. CDR3 in DNA: TGTGCCAGCAGCGACACTAGCCTGAGCTCCTACGAGCAGTACTTC.